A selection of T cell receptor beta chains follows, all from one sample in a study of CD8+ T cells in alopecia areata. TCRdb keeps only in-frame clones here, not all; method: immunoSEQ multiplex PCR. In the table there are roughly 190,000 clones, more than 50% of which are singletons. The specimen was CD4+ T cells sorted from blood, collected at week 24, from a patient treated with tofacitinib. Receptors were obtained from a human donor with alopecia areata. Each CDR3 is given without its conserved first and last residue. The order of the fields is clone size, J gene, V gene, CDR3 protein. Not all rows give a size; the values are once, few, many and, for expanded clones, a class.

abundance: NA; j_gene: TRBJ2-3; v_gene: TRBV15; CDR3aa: ATSRDSDSTDTQY
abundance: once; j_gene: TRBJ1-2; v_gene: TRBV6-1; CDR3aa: ASSGAFYGYT
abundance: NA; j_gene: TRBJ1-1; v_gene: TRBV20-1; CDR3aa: SALMNTEAF
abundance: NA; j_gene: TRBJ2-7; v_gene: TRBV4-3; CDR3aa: ASSHKTGDYEQY
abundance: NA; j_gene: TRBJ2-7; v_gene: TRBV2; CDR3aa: ASSVASRTGDGEQY
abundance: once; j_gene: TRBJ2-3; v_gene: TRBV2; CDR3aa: ASRPTSSRDTQY
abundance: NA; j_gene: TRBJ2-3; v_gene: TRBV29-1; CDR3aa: SVRQGTSTDTQY
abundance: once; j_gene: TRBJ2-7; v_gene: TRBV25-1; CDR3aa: ASTEQGRREQY
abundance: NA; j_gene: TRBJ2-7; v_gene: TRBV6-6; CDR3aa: ASSYSGQGYEQY
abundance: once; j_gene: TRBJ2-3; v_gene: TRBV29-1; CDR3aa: SASRGTDTQY
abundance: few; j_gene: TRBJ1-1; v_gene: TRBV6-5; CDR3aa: ASSYGQVNTEAF
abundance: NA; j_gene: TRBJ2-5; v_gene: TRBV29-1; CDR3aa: SVEDQTAEYQETQY
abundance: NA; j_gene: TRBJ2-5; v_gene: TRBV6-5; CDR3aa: ASSTKRGETQY
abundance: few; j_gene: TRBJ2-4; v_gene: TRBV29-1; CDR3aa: SVGAGSVRNIQY
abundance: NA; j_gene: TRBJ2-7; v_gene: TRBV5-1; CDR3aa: ASKSGTGFYEQY
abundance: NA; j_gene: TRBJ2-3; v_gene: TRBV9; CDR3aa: ASGAGGATTDTQY
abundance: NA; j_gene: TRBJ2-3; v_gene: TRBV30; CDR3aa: AWSVGRGRGDTQY
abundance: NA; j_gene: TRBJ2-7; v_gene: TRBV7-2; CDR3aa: ASRFEALSEQY
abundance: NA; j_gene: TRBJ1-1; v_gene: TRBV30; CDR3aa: AWSVDLGQGHTEAF
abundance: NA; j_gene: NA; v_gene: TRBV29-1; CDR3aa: SVDRDGTYEQY
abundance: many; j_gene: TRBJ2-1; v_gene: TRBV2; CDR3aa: ASSGRDRFSSYNEQF
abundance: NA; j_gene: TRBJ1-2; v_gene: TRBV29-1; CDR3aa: SVAEGQGIYGYT
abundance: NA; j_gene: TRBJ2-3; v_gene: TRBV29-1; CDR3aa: SVGGQASNTQY
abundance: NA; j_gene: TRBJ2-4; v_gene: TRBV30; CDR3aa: AWESSPGHLAKNIQY
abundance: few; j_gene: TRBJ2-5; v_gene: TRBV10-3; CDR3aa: AAGQGETQY
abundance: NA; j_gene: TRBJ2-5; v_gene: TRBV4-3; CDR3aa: ASSQATASGGVRETQY
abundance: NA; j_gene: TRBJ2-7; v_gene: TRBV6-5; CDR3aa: ASSYSIGSHEQY
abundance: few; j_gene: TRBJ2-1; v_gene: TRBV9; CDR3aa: ASSVANRVGEQF
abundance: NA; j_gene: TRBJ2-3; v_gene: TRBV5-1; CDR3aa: ASSLFTGGDTDTQY
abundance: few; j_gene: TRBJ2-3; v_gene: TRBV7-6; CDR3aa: ASSSTTVQAGGTDTQY
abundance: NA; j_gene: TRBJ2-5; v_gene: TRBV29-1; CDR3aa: SVDRFGTQY
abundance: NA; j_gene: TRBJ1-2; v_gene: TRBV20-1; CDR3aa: SAMGTGYT
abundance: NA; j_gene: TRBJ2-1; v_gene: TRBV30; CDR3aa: AWSPLRGQGAAEQF
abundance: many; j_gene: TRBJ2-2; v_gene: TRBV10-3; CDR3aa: AIPGLAAGELF
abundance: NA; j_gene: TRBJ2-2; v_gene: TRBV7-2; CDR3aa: ASSLPLAGELF
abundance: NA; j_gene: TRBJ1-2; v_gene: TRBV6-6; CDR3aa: ASRQSGYT
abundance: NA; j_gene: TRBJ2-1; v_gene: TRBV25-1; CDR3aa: ASSESGQGADEQF
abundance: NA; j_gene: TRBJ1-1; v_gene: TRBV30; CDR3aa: AWAGVSGLNTEAF
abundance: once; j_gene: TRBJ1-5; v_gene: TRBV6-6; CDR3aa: ASRQTVSNQPQH
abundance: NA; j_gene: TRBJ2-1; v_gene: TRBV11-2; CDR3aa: ASSLQGVVDEQF
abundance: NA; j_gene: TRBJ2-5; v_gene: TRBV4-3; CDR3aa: ASSQERGAGYATQY
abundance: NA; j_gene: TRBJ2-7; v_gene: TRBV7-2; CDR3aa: ASSLWELTTYEQY
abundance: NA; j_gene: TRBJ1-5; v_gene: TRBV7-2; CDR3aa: ASRSPPQPQH
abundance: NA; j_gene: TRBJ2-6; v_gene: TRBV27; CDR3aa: ASSFGTGLSGANVLT
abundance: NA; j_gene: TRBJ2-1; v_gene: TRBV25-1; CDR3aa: ASSDFSYNEQF
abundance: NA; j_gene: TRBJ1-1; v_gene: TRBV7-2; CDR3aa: ASSLVETVNTEAF
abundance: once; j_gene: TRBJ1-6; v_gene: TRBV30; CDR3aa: AWDRGDNSPLH
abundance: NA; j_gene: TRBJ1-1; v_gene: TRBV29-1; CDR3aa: SGTLGGTVNTEAF